This T cell receptor beta chain was obtained from a study of T cell repertoires in ileal Crohn's disease. Using immunoSEQ multiplex PCR, the repertoire was profiled, and TCRdb retains in-frame clones only, with some absent. The sample holds some 5,600 clones, over 75% seen once. Stated time point: proximal margin of the surgical specimen (macroscopically non-inflamed). The V and J ends lost 5 bases and 4 bases respectively, with 26 bases between them. The V gene's germline CDR1 is LNHDA and CDR2 SQIVND (reference sequence). The CDR3 covers 18 residues. This rearrangement joins TRBV19 to TRBJ2-5; a weak D match, TRBD1 (8 bases). The TCR comes from an adult with Crohn's disease. What was sequenced was ileal tissue. CDR3 protein: CASSPLPGQGGGSETQYF. For the CDR3, the DNA is TGTGCCAGTAGTCCCCTTCCTGGACAGGGCGGGGGATCAGAGACCCAGTACTTC.